Sequencing of this TCR beta chain was carried out in a study of multiple sclerosis patients with progressive multifocal leukoencephalopathy. Turning to the study itself: The control group, sampled over time, had multiple sclerosis, received natalizumab and did not develop PML.

This CDR3 spans 16 amino acids. Germline CDR1 is MNHNY and CDR2 is SVGAGI (reference sequence). Trimming pared 2 bases from V and 3 bases from J, leaving 16 bases between. Time point specified: before natalizumab initiation. Before the first natalizumab infusion, T0 blood samples were taken. Study outcomes and limitations: Lower normalized Shannon entropy suggested reduced TRB diversity in most PML patients.

Generated by immunoSEQ multiplex PCR, the TCRdb table keeps only in-frame clones and is missing some. The data show some 30,000 clones, approximately 90% seen once. Note on this clone: Its specificity is not known.

This chain uses TRBV6-6 with TRBJ1-1, with D maybe TRBD1 (5 bases). The sample taken for sequencing was PBMCs. This clonotype originated in a human donor with multiple sclerosis. The CDR3: CASSYVMQGLDTEAFF. In DNA, the CDR3 is TGTGCCAGCAGTTACGTCATGCAGGGATTAGACACTGAAGCTTTCTTT.